This T cell receptor (beta chain) was sequenced during a study of human T cells and chemical hapten exposure. Study-wide results and limits: Versus controls, expanded TCRs had significantly more large CDR3 similarity clusters.

From germline, CDR1 is SQVTM and CDR2 ANQGSEA. The CDR3 length is 15 residues. V gave up 4 bases and J gave up 2 bases; unmatched junction bases: 8. MiXCR, applied by TCRdb to the RACE reads, yields one record per CDR3 protein. The sample consists of a few hundred thousand distinct CDR3 sequences, under 6.5% of them appearing once. Regarding time point: patch test 2, 6 weeks after DPC sensitization. Treatment: therapeutic diphenylcyclopropenone sensitization with weekly scalp DPC. This clonotype has a count of ten or more. Its antigen is as yet unknown. The chain carries TRBV29-1 and TRBJ2-1, with 7 bases fitting TRBD2. The TCR was taken from a woman under 30 with alopecia areata. Some clones in this sample may be carry-over from other donors' samples. Here the sequenced sample was whole blood, taken in connection with sensitization to the hapten diphenylcyclopropenone (DPC). The CDR3 loop reads CSVANAGEAYNEQFF. The CDR3 nucleotides read TGCAGCGTTGCTAATGCGGGGGAAGCCTACAATGAGCAGTTCTTC.